Given below is one T cell receptor beta chain in context. The sample originates from a study of PD-L1 blockade in urothelial cancer. Trimming took 5 bases from V and 6 from J; bases not matched to a gene: 5. CDR3 size: 15 residues. Germline V CDR1 and CDR2: LNHDA, SQIVND (reference sequence). Locally advanced or metastatic urothelial carcinoma affected all patients. Samples were collected from each patient before treatment and during treatment. Each patient gave between 1 and 8 of them in total. The repertoire was sequenced with immunoSEQ multiplex PCR; TCRdb's copy has only in-frame clones and lacks some. The table lists tens of thousands of clones, 84% of them singletons, with less than 5.5% in the top ten.

V and J are TRBV19 and TRBJ2-2; 11 bases are a match to TRBD2. This sequence originates from a man in his 70s with urothelial cancer. The specimen comprised PBMCs, sampled around atezolizumab (anti-PD-L1) treatment. CDR3 loop: CASSGLAGGPGELFF. CDR3 sequence (DNA): TGTGCCAGTAGTGGGCTAGCGGGAGGACCCGGGGAGCTGTTTTTT. Together with reference TRBV19 and TRBJ2-2, the CDR3 gives the full variable domain: DGGITQSPKYLFRKEGQNVTLSCEQNLNHDAMYWYRQDPGQGLRLIYYSQIVNDFQKGDIAEGYSVSREKKESFPLTVTSAQKNPTAFYLCASSGLAGGPGELFFGEGSRLTVL.